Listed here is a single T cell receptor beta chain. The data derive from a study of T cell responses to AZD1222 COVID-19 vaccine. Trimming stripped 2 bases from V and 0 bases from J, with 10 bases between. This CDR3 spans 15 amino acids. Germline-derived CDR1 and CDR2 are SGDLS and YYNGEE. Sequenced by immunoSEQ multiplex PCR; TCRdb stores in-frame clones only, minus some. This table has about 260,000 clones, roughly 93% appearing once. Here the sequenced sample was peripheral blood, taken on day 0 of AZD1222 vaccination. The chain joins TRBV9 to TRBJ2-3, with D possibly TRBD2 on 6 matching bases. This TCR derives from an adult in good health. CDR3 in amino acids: CASSVGTFSTDTQYF. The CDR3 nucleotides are TGTGCCAGCAGCGTCGGGACTTTCAGCACAGATACGCAGTATTTT.